This T cell receptor beta chain was captured by sequencing in a study of ipilimumab plus nivolumab after autologous stem cell transplantation. Background on the study: Patients received a median of about 5 ipilimumab and roughly eight nivolumab doses. DLBCL patients had primary refractory or relapsed disease.

Through week 26, nivolumab 3 mg/kg IV was given weeks 1, 4, 7, 10, then biweekly. TCRdb keeps only in-frame clones here, not all; method: immunoSEQ multiplex PCR. The table lists about 83,000 clones, over 80% of them singletons. The CDR3 consists of 13 residues. V lost 7 bases and J lost 7; bases outside the gene matches: 8. CDR1 is SNHLY, CDR2 FYNNEI, per germline. Sequenced here: PBMCs, sampled in a trial of ipilimumab plus nivolumab as post-transplant consolidation. V is TRBV2 and J is TRBJ1-2, with 8 positions matching TRBD1. The sequence derives from a male donor with diffuse large B-cell lymphoma. The chain's CDR3 is CASKQGAGVGYTF. DNA of the CDR3: TGTGCCAGCAAGCAGGGGGCCGGAGTTGGCTACACCTTC.